Following are 21 T cell receptor beta chains from one sample sequenced in a study of T cells in localized non-small cell lung cancer. The data were produced by immunoSEQ multiplex PCR, yet TCRdb's version contains in-frame clones alone and is incomplete. There are around 20,000 clones in the sample; around four fifths occur only once, and over 25% lies in the top ten. The sequencing here drew on peripheral blood, taken before any cancer treatment. Receptors originate from a female donor over 55 with stage I lung adenocarcinoma.

This chain joins TRBV18 and TRBJ2-2; perhaps D is TRBD1 or TRBD2 (5 bases each). The germline V gene encodes CDR1 KGHSH and CDR2 LQKENI. V lost 0 bases and J lost 6, with 14 bases in between. The CDR3 extends over 16 amino acids. The CDR3: CASSPPANRGAGELFF. The CDR3 nucleotides read TGTGCCAGCTCACCACCGGCAAACAGAGGGGCCGGGGAGCTGTTTTTT.

The chain is built from TRBV5-1 and TRBJ2-1; TRBD2 agrees at 9 bases. CDR3 length equals 17 residues. V trimming: 1 base; J trimming: 6 bases; junction bases outside the gene matches: 11. In germline, CDR1 is SGHRS, CDR2 YFSETQ. The CDR3 region has the DNA TGCGCCAGCAGCTTGTCGGTTGTGCGGGGGGGTGCCAATGAGCAGTTCTTC. Protein product: CASSLSVVRGGANEQFF.

The J gene is TRBJ2-7, the V gene TRBV6-6; the D gene is possibly TRBD2 (6 bases). The CDR3 sequence is 12 residues long. Trimming shortened V by 6 bases and J by 1 base, and 7 bases separated the two germline ends. CDR1 and CDR2 (germline): MNHNY, SVGAGI (reference sequence). The CDR3 region has the DNA TGTGCCAGCAGGGAGGGATCCTACGAGCAGTACTTC. Its translation is CASREGSYEQYF.

The CDR3 region is CASNESGRGSRETQYF. As DNA, the CDR3 is TGTGCCAGCAACGAATCGGGACGGGGGAGCCGGGAGACCCAGTACTTC. The J gene is TRBJ2-5, the V gene TRBV28; a weak D match, TRBD2 (6 bases). In germline, CDR1 is MDHEN, CDR2 SYDVKM. This CDR3 has 16 amino acids. The V end lost 7 bases, the J end lost 5 bases, and 23 bases lay between the germline ends.

Concerning this clone itself: The germline gene is not matched at one end of the junction; a read error may be the cause. V gene TRBV7-7 combines with J gene TRBJ2-3; TRBD2 aligns across 13 bases. The germline V gene has CDR1 SSHAT and CDR2 FNYEAQ (reference sequence). The CDR3 covers 16 residues. The CDR3 nucleotides are TGTGCTAGCAGCTCGGGACTAGCGGGGCGCACAGATACGCAGTATTTT. Its protein is CASSSGLAGRTDTQYF.

The rearrangement links TRBV7-2 to TRBJ1-6, with unresolved D. Germline assignment: CDR1 SGHTA and CDR2 FQGNSA. V dropped 6 bases and J dropped 2 bases, with 14 bases sitting between them. The CDR3 is made up of 16 amino acids. As DNA, the CDR3 is TGTGCCAGCAGGCCTCCTTATTCCCCCTATAATTCACCCCTCCACTTT. Residues: CASRPPYSPYNSPLHF.

The V call is TRBV9, the J call TRBJ2-3; D may match TRBD1 or TRBD2 (5 bases each). Trimming shortened V by 5 bases and J by 6 bases, and 10 bases separated the two germline ends. Germline V gene lookup returns CDR1 SGDLS and CDR2 YYNGEE. The CDR3 is 12 residues long. CDR3 coding DNA: TGTGCCAGCAGGGGGGAGTTGGATACGCAGTATTTT. Encoded protein: CASRGELDTQYF.

This clone was recorded once. CDR3 sequence reads: CASSWDRGQVDGYTF. CDR3 nucleotide sequence: TGCGCCAGCAGCTGGGACAGGGGGCAGGTTGATGGCTACACCTTC. The rearrangement joins TRBV5-1 to TRBJ1-2; TRBD1 matches 12 bases. CDR3 length: 15 amino acids. V trimming: 3 bases; J trimming: 6 bases; junction bases outside the gene matches: 6. Germline V lookup: CDR1 SGHRS, CDR2 YFSETQ. The full variable domain, with the rest looked up from reference TRBV5-1 and TRBJ1-2, is KAGVTQTPRYLIKTRGQQVTLSCSPISGHRSVSWYQQTPGQGLQFLFEYFSETQRNKGNFPGRFSGRQFSNSRSEMNVSTLELGDSALYLCASSWDRGQVDGYTFGSGTRLTVV.

A single count supports this clone. The genes are TRBV7-9 and TRBJ1-4, with a possible D match to TRBD1 (5 bases). The germline gives CDR1 SEHNR, CDR2 FQNEAQ (reference sequence). The V and J ends lost 5 bases and 6 bases respectively, with 19 bases between them. The CDR3 runs to 16 residues. The CDR3 bases are TGTGCCAGCAGCGCCCCTTTCGCGAAGGGGTATGAAAAACTGTTTTTT. It codes for CASSAPFAKGYEKLFF.

This chain links TRBV6-4 with TRBJ1-2; 8 nucleotides align to TRBD1. The CDR3 has 15 amino acids. The germline V gene encodes CDR1 MRHNA and CDR2 SNTAGT. Unmatched junction bases numbered 6, after V lost 3 bases and J lost 3 bases. CDR3 residues: CASSEDPDRDYGYTF. In DNA form, the CDR3 reads TGTGCCAGCAGTGAAGATCCGGACAGGGACTATGGCTACACCTTC.

The V and J genes are TRBV19 and TRBJ1-1; D gene unclear. Trimming left V 0 bases short and J 6 bases short, with 11 bases between. Looked up from germline, CDR1 is LNHDA and CDR2 is SQIVND (reference sequence). This CDR3 region has 14 residues. CDR3 sequence reads: CASSIDRPWAEAFF. Here the CDR3 DNA reads TGTGCCAGTAGTATAGATCGGCCGTGGGCTGAAGCTTTCTTT.

This chain links TRBV30 with TRBJ1-2, with TRBD1 identical over 7 bases. The CDR3 totals 14 residues. Per the germline V gene, CDR1 is GTSNPN and CDR2 is SVGIG (reference sequence). J gave up 10 bases and V 3 bases, and 14 bases lay outside the gene matches. CDR3 bases: TGTGCCTGGAGCGCCTTGGACAGGCGGTGGGTCTACACCTTC. Its translation: CAWSALDRRWVYTF.

The chain links TRBV7-9 to TRBJ2-3; D call uncertain. Between the trimmed V and J ends, which lost 4 bases and 0 bases, there was a span of 20 bases. The CDR3 has 18 residues. CDR1 is SEHNR, CDR2 FQNEAQ, per germline (reference sequence). CDR3 loop: CASSSHWGTPRSTDTQYF. CDR3 bases: TGTGCCAGCAGCTCCCATTGGGGAACTCCAAGGAGCACAGATACGCAGTATTTT.

J is TRBJ2-7 and V is TRBV11-3; D unresolved. The V gene's germline CDR1 is SGHNT and CDR2 YENEEA. V lost 10 bases to trimming and J lost 0 bases, with 7 bases between them. This CDR3 spans 11 amino acids. CDR3 in amino acids: CAILSSYEQYF. The CDR3 DNA follows: TGTGCCATCCTAAGCTCCTACGAGCAGTACTTC.

This clone has only a few counts. The chain employs TRBV29-1 and TRBJ2-1; TRBD2 might be the D (5 bases). V was shortened by 0 bases and J by 1 base, with 16 bases between the two germline ends. This CDR3 has 17 residues. Germline CDR1 and CDR2: SQVTM and ANQGSEA. Here the CDR3 reads CSVEDPAGRGSYNEQFF. CDR3 nucleotide sequence: TGCAGCGTTGAAGATCCTGCAGGCCGAGGGTCCTACAATGAGCAGTTCTTC.

This clone has just a few counts. V and J are TRBV2 and TRBJ1-2; D is possibly TRBD1 (5 bases). In germline, CDR1 is SNHLY, CDR2 FYNNEI. CDR3 length: 13 residues. V gave up 6 bases and J gave up 1 base, with 9 bases separating them. The DNA of the CDR3 is TGTGCCAGCAGACAGGAGATTAACTATGGCTACACCTTC. Amino acid sequence: CASRQEINYGYTF.

The chain links TRBV29-1 to TRBJ1-2; 7 nucleotides align to TRBD1. This CDR3 comprises 12 residues. Germline CDR1 SQVTM, CDR2 ANQGSEA. CDR3 coding DNA: TGCGGAGGGGGCGCCTCAAACTATGGCTACACCTTC. Translated: CGGGASNYGYTF.

This clone was seen just once. The rearrangement uses TRBV2 and TRBJ2-7; D gene uncertain. Germline V gene lookup returns CDR1 SNHLY and CDR2 FYNNEI. The CDR3 length is 13 residues. Trimming left V 2 bases short and J 3 bases short, with 8 bases between. The CDR3 region is CASSEMGYYEQYF. The DNA for the CDR3 is TGTGCCAGCAGTGAAATGGGGTACTACGAGCAGTACTTC.

In this sample, this clone turned up a few times. The J gene is TRBJ2-5, the V gene TRBV11-1, with 8 nucleotides matching TRBD1. The germline gives CDR1 SGHAT, CDR2 FQDESV (reference sequence). The CDR3 spans 14 residues. Germline trimming cut 8 bases from V and 3 bases from J; bases unmatched to any gene: 8. The CDR3 region has the DNA TGTGCCAGCGGACAGGGAAGTCTGAAAGAGACCCAGTACTTC. Residues: CASGQGSLKETQYF.

The chain couples TRBV6-5 to TRBJ1-5; TRBD1 matches at 7 bases. CDR1 and CDR2 (germline): MNHEY, SVGAGI. The CDR3 runs 14 residues. With V trimmed by 6 bases and J by 7 bases, 9 bases remained unmatched. The CDR3 coding sequence is TGTGCCAGCAGCAAGGGACAGTTCCAACAGCCCCAGCATTTT. Its translation is CASSKGQFQQPQHF.

This chain links TRBV6-6 with TRBJ2-7, with D perhaps TRBD2 (6 bases). Trimming left V 6 bases short and J 1 base short, with 16 bases between. The V gene's germline CDR1 is MNHNY and CDR2 SVGAGI (reference sequence). The CDR3 totals 15 residues. The DNA for the CDR3 is TGTGCCAGCAGCCGTCTAGCGCGAGGTTCCTACGAGCAGTACTTC. It specifies CASSRLARGSYEQYF.